Listed here are 7 T cell receptor beta chains from one sample, sequenced in a study of early T cells in non-severe SARS-CoV-2 infection (dated by TCRdb to 2020 to 2023). The library was built by means of 5' RACE. The instrument given in TCRdb is NextSeq 500. The public reads were reanalyzed by TCRdb: fastp trimming at Q25, MiXCR alignment, in-frame beta chains only. CDR3 protein duplicates are merged, each entry listing the most common genes and DNA. For this sample there are roughly 40,000 distinct CDR3 sequences; 6.3% appear just once. 5.5% to 6% of the sample goes to the ten largest clones. The sequencing sample was made of whole blood. The origin of the receptors is an adult who was a healthcare worker with PCR-confirmed SARS-CoV-2 infection or an uninfected control (not recorded which).

This clonotype was observed at least ten times. The chain joins TRBV7-8 to TRBJ2-1; TRBD2 aligns across 10 bases. J was trimmed by 13 bases and V by 5 bases; bases with no gene match: 14. The V gene's germline CDR1 is SGHVS and CDR2 FQNEAQ. The CDR3 loop spans 15 amino acids. The CDR3 coding sequence is TGTGCCAGCAGCCCGAAGAGAGGACTAGCGGTTTTTCAGTTCTTC. It is translated as CASSPKRGLAVFQFF.

This clonotype was found a few times. The chain uses TRBV7-8 and TRBJ1-4; 7 nucleotides match TRBD1. Trimming took 5 bases from V and 7 from J; bases not matched to a gene: 10. Germline loops: CDR1 SGHVS, CDR2 FQNEAQ. This CDR3 has 15 residues. The CDR3 DNA sequence: TGTGCCAGCAGCACCAGACAGGGAAATTTTGAAAAACTGTTTTTT. Its translation: CASSTRQGNFEKLFF.

V is TRBV14 and J is TRBJ1-3; D gene ambiguous. The CDR3 consists of 16 residues. Trimming cost V 3 bases and J 1 base, with 13 bases left between them. Per germline, CDR1 SGHDN and CDR2 FVKESK. Written as DNA, the CDR3 is TGTGCCAGCAGCCAGTTTACAGAAACGTCTGGAAACACCATATATTTT. Its protein is CASSQFTETSGNTIYF.

This clonotype came up a few times. The chain joins TRBV4-1 to TRBJ2-2, with TRBD1 as a possible D gene (8 bases). Germline V gives CDR1 MGHRA, CDR2 YSYEKL. Trimming left V 1 base short and J 9 bases short, with 24 bases between. The CDR3 is 18 amino acids. CDR3 region: CASSQAAGGRREDRELFF. The CDR3, as DNA: TGCGCCAGCAGCCAAGCCGCAGGGGGCAGACGGGAGGACAGGGAGCTGTTTTTT.

There are many counts of this clonotype. The chain employs TRBV4-3 and TRBJ2-1, with 14 bases lining up with TRBD2. Germline CDR1 LGHNA, CDR2 YSLEER. The trim removed 0 bases at V and 9 bases at J, leaving 10 bases unmatched. CDR3 length: 18 amino acids. CDR3 bases: TGCGCCAGCAGCCAAGATCTTGGGGGACTAGCGGGAGCGGGTGAGCAGTTCTTC. Protein: CASSQDLGGLAGAGEQFF.

This clonotype was seen ten or more times. This sequence joins TRBV20-1 and TRBJ2-1; D unclear. The germline V gene has CDR1 DFQATT and CDR2 SNEGSKA (reference sequence). The V end was cut by 7 bases, the J end by 0 bases, with 19 bases between. The CDR3 spans 16 residues. This chain's CDR3 is CSGRAPNSPSYNEQFF. In nucleotides, the CDR3 is TGCAGTGGGAGAGCCCCCAACTCCCCCTCCTACAATGAGCAGTTCTTC.

This clonotype has only a few counts. This rearrangement joins TRBV12-3 or TRBV12-4 to TRBJ2-1, with a possible D match to TRBD1 (5 bases). The CDR3 is 13 residues long. V was clipped by 6 bases and J by 8 bases, with 14 bases between them. This CDR3 reads CASSLGQGHEQFF. The CDR3 nucleotides are TGTGCCAGCAGCCTCGGGCAGGGTCATGAGCAGTTCTTC.